A single sample is the source of the 7 T cell receptor beta chains below, sequenced in a study of T cell repertoires in cytomegalovirus infection. One entry per CDR3 protein, called by TCRdb with MiXCR from the reads. The data contain approximately 180,000 distinct CDR3 sequences, 15% to 20% of them singletons. Sequencing was performed on PBMCs. The receptors shown here come from a human donor in good health (CMV status not recorded). Some clones in this sample may be carry-over from other donors' samples.

This clonotype has at least ten counts. The gene calls are TRBV12-3 or TRBV12-4 and TRBJ1-5; 7 bases map to TRBD1. This CDR3 region has 20 residues. V lost 6 bases to trimming and J lost 3 bases; unmatched junction nucleotides: 23. In DNA, the CDR3 is TGTGCCAGCAGCACAATATCAAGGCTCGGGACAGCAAGCCCCAATCAGCCCCAGCATTTT. This codes for CASSTISRLGTASPNQPQHF.

The chain uses TRBV2 and TRBJ1-1, with D perhaps matching TRBD1 (5 bases). This CDR3 contains 13 residues. The germline V gene has CDR1 SNHLY and CDR2 FYNNEI. Trimming removed 7 bases from V and 0 bases from J, with 9 bases in between. The CDR3 spells CASKRGMNTEAFF. The CDR3 DNA is TGTGCCAGCAAGCGGGGGATGAACACTGAAGCTTTCTTT.

This clonotype came up many times. This chain connects TRBV7-3 to TRBJ2-1; D gene uncertain. Trimming left V 6 bases short and J 0 bases short, with 12 bases between. Germline loops: CDR1 SGHTA, CDR2 FQGTGA. CDR3 length: 15 residues. The CDR3 loop reads CASRGNKSSYNEQFF. In DNA form, the CDR3 reads TGTGCCAGCAGAGGCAACAAGAGCTCCTACAATGAGCAGTTCTTC.

This clonotype has only a few counts. This chain links TRBV7-9 with TRBJ2-7; possible D gene TRBD2, 5 bases. CDR3 length: 18 amino acids. V was shortened by 1 base and J by 4 bases, with 23 bases between the two germline ends. Germline V gene lookup returns CDR1 SEHNR and CDR2 FQNEAQ (reference sequence). This CDR3 is CASSLGLMRERAAYEQYF. The CDR3, as DNA: TGTGCCAGCAGCTTAGGACTTATGAGAGAGAGGGCCGCTTACGAGCAGTACTTC.

This clonotype was detected a few times. In nucleotides, the CDR3 is TGTGCCAGCAGTCCCCGGGAAGGGGCTGTAGGGACCCAGCATTTT. The encoded protein is CASSPREGAVGTQHF. The chain links TRBV6-6 to TRBJ1-5; D is perhaps TRBD1 (5 bases). Trimming removed 5 bases from V and 11 bases from J, with 22 bases in between. This CDR3 has 15 amino acids. The V gene's germline CDR1 is MNHNY and CDR2 SVGAGI (reference sequence).

The V call is TRBV11-3, the J call TRBJ2-1; 9 bases align to TRBD1. The CDR3 loop spans 16 amino acids. Germline V lookup: CDR1 SGHNT, CDR2 YENEEA. Trimming cost V 8 bases and J 2 bases; bases outside gene matches: 10. The DNA for the CDR3 is TGTGCCAGCCGCCGTGGAGACAGGGGGACCTACAATGAGCAGTTCTTC. It encodes CASRRGDRGTYNEQFF.

This clonotype was recorded many times. The chain links TRBV28 to TRBJ2-6, with no clear D. This CDR3 region has 18 residues. The V and J ends lost 1 base and 0 bases respectively, with 13 bases between them. Per germline, CDR1 MDHEN and CDR2 SYDVKM. CDR3 nucleotides: TGTGCCAGCAGTTTATACAAACCAGGTCCCTCTGGGGCCAACGTCCTGACTTTC. Residues: CASSLYKPGPSGANVLTF.